The 22 T cell receptor beta chains presented below share a single source sample, sequenced in a study of shared clonotypes between healthy human individuals. Measured with immunoSEQ multiplex PCR; TCRdb has only the in-frame clones, and not every one. The table shows roughly 2.2 million clones, with approximately 90% occurring only once. The sample was naive CD4+ T cells from PBMCs. Subset defined: CD45RA+ positively selected. These receptors all stem from a man aged 18 to 35 in good health. Some clones in this sample may be carry-over from other donors' samples.

V gene TRBV6-5 combines with J gene TRBJ1-5; 7 bases line up with TRBD1. This CDR3 spans 14 amino acids. Trimming removed 0 bases from V and 5 bases from J; junction bases left unmatched: 1. CDR1 is MNHEY, CDR2 SVGAGI, per germline. This chain's CDR3 is CASSYSRGHQPQHF. DNA of the CDR3: TGTGCCAGCAGTTACTCGAGGGGGCATCAGCCCCAGCATTTT.

The chain has TRBV4-1 and TRBJ2-7, with D perhaps TRBD2 (6 bases). The CDR3 sequence is 15 residues long. The V gene lost 1 base and the J gene lost 3 bases, with 13 bases spanning the gap. Per the germline V gene, CDR1 is MGHRA and CDR2 is YSYEKL. DNA for the CDR3: TGCGCCAGCAGCCAAGGGGACCGGGAGAACTACGAGCAGTACTTC. Its protein is CASSQGDRENYEQYF.

The chain combines TRBV7-4 with TRBJ1-5, with 9 bases identical to TRBD1. The CDR3 is made up of 18 amino acids. CDR1 and CDR2 from the germline V gene are SGHVT and SQSDAQ. The V and J ends lost 5 bases and 0 bases, in that order; junction bases with no gene match: 11. CDR3 region: CASSIGTGQPNSNQPQHF. The DNA for the CDR3 is TGTGCCAGCAGCATAGGGACAGGGCAACCCAATAGCAATCAGCCCCAGCATTTT. Based on the CDR3 plus reference TRBV7-4 and TRBJ1-5, the full variable domain is GAGVSQSPRYKVAKRGRDVALRCDSISGHVTLYWYRQTLGQGSEVLTYSQSDAQRDKSGRPSGRFSAERPERSVSTLKIQRTEQGDSAVYLCASSIGTGQPNSNQPQHFGDGTRLSIL.

The chain has TRBV19 and TRBJ2-1; TRBD2 matches 9 bases. This CDR3 region has 17 residues. V shed 3 bases, J shed 4 bases, and the junction held 10 bases outside the gene matches. CDR1 LNHDA and CDR2 SQIVND come from the germline V gene (reference sequence). CDR3 DNA: TGTGCCAGTAGTATCACCTTAGCGGGAGCGGGGTACAATGAGCAGTTCTTC. It encodes CASSITLAGAGYNEQFF.

The rearrangement joins TRBV9 to TRBJ2-2, with 7 bases identical to TRBD2. Per the germline V gene, CDR1 is SGDLS and CDR2 is YYNGEE. The CDR3 sequence is 17 residues long. V lost 0 bases to trimming and J lost 7 bases; unmatched junction nucleotides: 12. CDR3 in amino acids: CASSVDPLAGVIGELFF. CDR3 sequence (DNA): TGTGCCAGCAGCGTAGACCCACTGGCGGGAGTTATCGGGGAGCTGTTTTTT.

The chain is built from TRBV30 and TRBJ2-7; either TRBD1 or TRBD2 may supply D (5 bases each). This CDR3 contains 12 residues. Germline CDR1 and CDR2: GTSNPN and SVGIG (reference sequence). V lost 2 bases to trimming and J lost 13 bases, with 18 bases between them. The CDR3 region is CAWSRDQGAKYF. CDR3 DNA sequence: TGTGCCTGGAGTCGGGATCAGGGTGCAAAATACTTC.

This chain connects TRBV7-2 to TRBJ1-1; D may be TRBD1 (5 bases). The CDR3 runs 13 residues. The V end was cut by 3 bases, the J end by 7 bases, with 12 bases between. Per the germline V gene, CDR1 is SGHTA and CDR2 is FQGNSA. CDR3 amino acids: CASSFHRGLEAFF. CDR3 coding DNA: TGTGCCAGCAGCTTCCACCGGGGCCTTGAAGCTTTCTTT.

CDR3 amino acids: CASGLWGETQYF. In DNA form, the CDR3 reads TGTGCTAGTGGTTTATGGGGAGAGACCCAGTACTTC. J is TRBJ2-5 and V is TRBV12-5; D is undetermined. V gave up 3 bases and J gave up 4 bases, with 6 bases separating them. Germline V CDR1 and CDR2: LGHNT, FRNRAP. The CDR3 is 12 amino acids. The full variable domain, in which reference TRBV12-5 and TRBJ2-5 provide the parts outside the CDR3, is DARVTQTPRHKVTEMGQEVTMRCQPILGHNTVFWYRQTMMQGLELLAYFRNRAPLDDSGMPKDRFSAEMPDATLATLKIQPSEPRDSAVYFCASGLWGETQYFGPGTRLLVL.

This chain uses TRBV11-2 with TRBJ2-1; D is undetermined. V lost 1 base and J lost 7, with 8 bases in between. The CDR3 runs 13 residues. CDR1 SGHAT and CDR2 FQNNGV come from the germline V gene. CDR3 sequence: CASSLGSQNEQFF. The CDR3 coding sequence is TGTGCCAGCAGCTTAGGTAGCCAGAATGAGCAGTTCTTC.

The J gene is TRBJ2-5, the V gene TRBV5-1; a possible D gene is TRBD2 (5 bases). This CDR3 is built from 13 residues. Per the germline V gene, CDR1 is SGHRS and CDR2 is YFSETQ. Trimming shortened V by 4 bases and J by 7 bases, and 14 bases separated the two germline ends. The CDR3, as DNA: TGCGCCAGCAGCCCCGGACTGCCTGGGACCCAGTACTTC. This sequence encodes CASSPGLPGTQYF.

This chain links TRBV2 with TRBJ2-1, with D possibly being TRBD1 or TRBD2 (6 bases each). Germline lookup yields CDR1 SNHLY and CDR2 FYNNEI. Between the trimmed V and J ends, which lost 10 bases and 6 bases, there was a span of 19 bases. This CDR3 comprises 14 residues. CDR3 nucleotide sequence: TGTGCCATCAGAGGGGGGAGGTCTGGCAATGAGCAGTTCTTC. Residues: CAIRGGRSGNEQFF.

The chain recombines TRBV18 with TRBJ1-1, with 7 bases fitting TRBD1. The length of the CDR3 is 16 residues. After removal of 4 bases from V and 0 bases from J, the junction contained 8 bases not matched to a gene. Germline CDR1 and CDR2: KGHSH and LQKENI. CDR3 coding DNA: TGTGCCAGCTCACTGGAACAGGGGAGGATGAACACTGAAGCTTTCTTT. Translation: CASSLEQGRMNTEAFF.

The chain combines TRBV29-1 with TRBJ2-3; weak D call: TRBD2 (5 bases). Germline CDR1 is SQVTM and CDR2 is ANQGSEA. The CDR3 length is 15 residues. The V gene lost 4 bases and the J gene lost 1 base, with 15 bases spanning the gap. CDR3 in DNA: TGCAGCGTTGGGTCTTCGGCGCGGGGCACAGATACGCAGTATTTT. Translating it yields CSVGSSARGTDTQYF.

The J gene is TRBJ1-5, the V gene TRBV30, with a weak D call TRBD1 (6 bases). This CDR3 contains 13 residues. Trimming took off 0 bases at V and 10 bases at J, with 13 bases between the two ends. The germline V gene encodes CDR1 GTSNPN and CDR2 SVGIG (reference sequence). This CDR3 reads CAWSVLRGDPQHF. CDR3 DNA sequence: TGTGCCTGGAGTGTACTGAGGGGGGATCCCCAGCATTTT.

This chain connects TRBV6-5 to TRBJ1-5; D uncertain. Germline lookup yields CDR1 MNHEY and CDR2 SVGAGI. CDR3 length: 15 residues. Trimming removed 5 bases at V and 4 bases at J, with 15 bases between. CDR3 DNA sequence: TGTGCCAGCAGTCCGAAGGGATCGGGGAATCAGCCCCAGCATTTT. Its protein is CASSPKGSGNQPQHF.

The chain combines TRBV2 with TRBJ2-4, with D uncertain. V lost 5 bases to trimming and J lost 7 bases, with 9 bases between them. The CDR3 length is 12 residues. Germline assignment: CDR1 SNHLY and CDR2 FYNNEI. CDR3 DNA sequence: TGTGCCAGCAGTCCAGAAAGGAACATTCAGTACTTC. This codes for CASSPERNIQYF.

The genes are TRBV10-3 and TRBJ2-7; D is possibly TRBD2 (5 bases). V lost 0 bases and J 2 bases, leaving 8 bases between the germline ends. Per the germline V gene, CDR1 is ENHRY and CDR2 is SYGVKD. The CDR3 is made up of 14 amino acids. The chain's CDR3 is CAISESRGTYEQYF. In DNA, the CDR3 is TGTGCCATCAGTGAGTCCCGGGGAACCTACGAGCAGTACTTC.

The V call is TRBV6-5, the J call TRBJ2-7; 8 bases are shared with TRBD2. Germline V lookup: CDR1 MNHEY, CDR2 SVGAGI. The trim removed 9 bases at V and 5 bases at J, leaving 15 bases unmatched. This CDR3 has 15 residues. The DNA of the CDR3 is TGTGCCAGTCGACCCCGGCGGGGGGCCGTGAACGAGCAGTACTTC. It is translated as CASRPRRGAVNEQYF.

The chain uses TRBV28 and TRBJ1-6; 9 bases align to TRBD1. The V segment lost 7 bases and the J segment 9 bases; nucleotides outside the gene matches: 7. The CDR3 length is 14 residues. Germline V lookup: CDR1 MDHEN, CDR2 SYDVKM. Written as DNA, the CDR3 is TGTGCCAGCATCCCGGGACAGGGTTTTTCACCCCTCCACTTT. It translates to CASIPGQGFSPLHF.

V usage is TRBV11-2 and J usage is TRBJ1-2; tentative D call: TRBD1 (5 bases). The V gene lost 3 bases and the J gene lost 6 bases, with 17 bases spanning the gap. The CDR3 extends over 15 amino acids. Germline V gene lookup returns CDR1 SGHAT and CDR2 FQNNGV. This CDR3 is CASSFNPRDGNGYTF. The CDR3 DNA reads as TGTGCCAGCAGCTTTAACCCCAGGGATGGTAATGGCTACACCTTC.

This rearrangement joins TRBV28 to TRBJ1-1; D is unresolved. V was pared by 6 bases and J by 2 bases, with 28 bases between. Per germline, CDR1 MDHEN and CDR2 SYDVKM. The CDR3 contains 19 residues. The CDR3 region has the DNA TGTGCCAGCAGCAACTTTGATCTCCGTAACTCGAAAGGTAACACTGAAGCTTTCTTT. Translating gives CASSNFDLRNSKGNTEAFF.

This rearrangement joins TRBV2 to TRBJ2-5; the D gene is possibly TRBD1 (6 bases). CDR1 SNHLY and CDR2 FYNNEI come from the germline V gene. This CDR3 has 13 amino acids. V lost 5 bases to trimming and J lost 5 bases, with 12 bases between them. The CDR3 is CASSWDNGETQYF. The CDR3 region has the DNA TGTGCCAGCAGTTGGGACAATGGGGAGACCCAGTACTTC. Using reference TRBV2 and TRBJ2-5 for the parts outside the CDR3, the full variable domain is EPEVTQTPSHQVTQMGQEVILRCVPISNHLYFYWYRQILGQKVEFLVSFYNNEISEKSEIFDDQFSVERPDGSNFTLKIRSTKLEDSAMYFCASSWDNGETQYFGPGTRLLVL.